This TCR beta chain was obtained from a study of CD8 T cells in Susac syndrome. Healthy donors were controls matched for age and sex. TEMRA cells were FACS-enriched, unlike CD8+ and CD4+ T cells, which were negatively isolated. cDNA came from around 0.5 to 1 ug RNA primed by random hexamers. TCRdb ran MiXCR on the immunoSEQ multiplex PCR reads and lists one entry per CDR3 protein. The sample lists some 100,000 distinct CDR3 sequences, 92% seen once, with roughly 0.14% in the top ten. Sequenced material: CD4+ T cells from PBMCs. The TCR sequence derives from a human donor in good health.

The CDR3 region is CASTRVNANTEAFF. CDR3 DNA: TGTGCCAGTACGAGGGTTAATGCGAACACTGAAGCTTTCTTT. The chain employs TRBV19 and TRBJ1-1; no definite D call. The V gene lost 7 bases and the J gene lost 1 base, with 13 bases spanning the gap. Germline V gives CDR1 LNHDA, CDR2 SQIVND (reference sequence). The CDR3 sequence is 14 residues long. Variable domain in full (rest from reference TRBV19 and TRBJ1-1): DGGITQSPKYLFRKEGQNVTLSCEQNLNHDAMYWYRQDPGQGLRLIYYSQIVNDFQKGDIAEGYSVSREKKESFPLTVTSAQKNPTAFYLCASTRVNANTEAFFGQGTRLTVV.